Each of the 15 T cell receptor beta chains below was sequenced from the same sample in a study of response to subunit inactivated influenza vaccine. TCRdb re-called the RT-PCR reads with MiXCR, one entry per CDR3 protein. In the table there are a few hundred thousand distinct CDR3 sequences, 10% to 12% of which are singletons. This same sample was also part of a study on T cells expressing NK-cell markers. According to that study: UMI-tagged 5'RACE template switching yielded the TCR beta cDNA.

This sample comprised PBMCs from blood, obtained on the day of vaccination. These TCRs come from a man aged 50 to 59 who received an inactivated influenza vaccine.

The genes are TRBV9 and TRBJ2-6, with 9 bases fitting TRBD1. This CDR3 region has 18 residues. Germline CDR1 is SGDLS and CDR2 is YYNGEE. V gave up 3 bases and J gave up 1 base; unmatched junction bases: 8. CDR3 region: CASSGRDRVLSGANVLTF. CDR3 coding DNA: TGTGCCAGCAGCGGGCGGGACAGGGTGTTGTCTGGGGCCAACGTCCTGACTTTC.

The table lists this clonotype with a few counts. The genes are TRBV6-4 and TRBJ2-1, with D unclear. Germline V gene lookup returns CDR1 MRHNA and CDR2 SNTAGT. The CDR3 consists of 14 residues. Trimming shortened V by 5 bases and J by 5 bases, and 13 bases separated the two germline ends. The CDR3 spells CASSSFNQDNEQFF. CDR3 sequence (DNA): TGTGCCAGCAGTTCTTTCAACCAGGACAATGAGCAGTTCTTC.

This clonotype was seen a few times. CDR3 nucleotides: TGTGCCAGCCTGTCGGGACAGGGTTATGGCTACACCTTC. Translating gives CASLSGQGYGYTF. The V call is TRBV2, the J call TRBJ1-2; 9 bases are shared with TRBD1. Germline V gene sequence: CDR1 SNHLY, CDR2 FYNNEI. The V gene end was trimmed by 8 bases and the J gene end by 5 bases; junction bases not matched to a gene: 6. The CDR3 consists of 13 residues. Filled out from reference TRBV2 and TRBJ1-2, the complete variable domain reads EPEVTQTPSHQVTQMGQEVILRCVPISNHLYFYWYRQILGQKVEFLVSFYNNEISEKSEIFDDQFSVERPDGSNFTLKIRSTKLEDSAMYFCASLSGQGYGYTFGSGTRLTVV.

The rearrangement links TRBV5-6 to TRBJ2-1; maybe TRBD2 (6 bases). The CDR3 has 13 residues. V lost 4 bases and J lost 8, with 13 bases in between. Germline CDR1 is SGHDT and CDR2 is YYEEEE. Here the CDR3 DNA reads TGTGCCAGCAGCGCGGGGTCGGGGGATGAGCAGTTCTTC. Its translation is CASSAGSGDEQFF.

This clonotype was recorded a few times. CDR3 region: CASSPGWPSGANVLTF. The DNA of the CDR3 is TGTGCCAGCAGCCCTGGATGGCCCTCTGGGGCCAACGTCCTGACTTTC. The rearrangement joins TRBV6-1 to TRBJ2-6; no clear D gene. Deletions cut 6 bases from V and 0 bases from J, with 12 bases between. The CDR3 is 16 residues long. CDR1 MNHNS and CDR2 SASEGT come from the germline V gene.

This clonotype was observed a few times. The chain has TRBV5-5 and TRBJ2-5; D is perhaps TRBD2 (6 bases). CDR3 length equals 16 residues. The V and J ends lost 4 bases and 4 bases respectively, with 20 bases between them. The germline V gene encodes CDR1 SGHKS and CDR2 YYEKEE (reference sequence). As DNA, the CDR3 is TGTGCCAGCAGCACCAATCTAGCGCTATCAGGAGAGACCCAGTACTTC. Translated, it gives CASSTNLALSGETQYF.

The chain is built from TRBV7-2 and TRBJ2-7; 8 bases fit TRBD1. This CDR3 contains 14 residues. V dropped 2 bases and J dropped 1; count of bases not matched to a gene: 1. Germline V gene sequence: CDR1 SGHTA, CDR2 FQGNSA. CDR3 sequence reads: CASSLYRGSYEQYF. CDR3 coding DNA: TGTGCCAGCAGCTTATACAGGGGGTCCTACGAGCAGTACTTC.

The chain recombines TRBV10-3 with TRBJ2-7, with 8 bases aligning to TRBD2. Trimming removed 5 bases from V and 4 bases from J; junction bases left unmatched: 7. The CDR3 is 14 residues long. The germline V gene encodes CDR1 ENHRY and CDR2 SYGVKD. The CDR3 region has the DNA TGTGCCATCAGTATCAGCGGGGGACGATACGAGCAGTACTTC. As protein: CAISISGGRYEQYF.

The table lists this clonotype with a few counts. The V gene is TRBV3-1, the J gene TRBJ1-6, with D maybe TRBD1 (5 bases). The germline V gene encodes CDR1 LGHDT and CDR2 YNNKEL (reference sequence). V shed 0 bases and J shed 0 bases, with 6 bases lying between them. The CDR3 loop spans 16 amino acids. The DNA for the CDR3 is TGTGCCAGCAGCCAAGACGACAGCTCCTATAATTCACCCCTCCACTTT. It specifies CASSQDDSSYNSPLHF.

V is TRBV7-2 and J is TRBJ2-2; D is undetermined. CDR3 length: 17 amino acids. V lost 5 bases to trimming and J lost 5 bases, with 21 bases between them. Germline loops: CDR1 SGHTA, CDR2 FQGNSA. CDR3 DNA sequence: TGTGCCAGCAGCCAAAATGAACGGCGGCCTGGGACCGGGGAGCTGTTTTTT. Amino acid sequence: CASSQNERRPGTGELFF.

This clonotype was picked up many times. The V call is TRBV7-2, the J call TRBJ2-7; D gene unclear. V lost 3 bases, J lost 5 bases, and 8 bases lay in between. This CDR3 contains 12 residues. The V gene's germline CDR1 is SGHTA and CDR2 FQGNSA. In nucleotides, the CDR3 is TGTGCCAGCAGCTTTTCTGTCCACGAGCAGTACTTC. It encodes CASSFSVHEQYF.

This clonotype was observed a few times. CDR3 amino acids: CASSLPGQGVNEQFF. DNA for the CDR3: TGCGCCAGCAGCTTGCCGGGACAGGGTGTGAATGAGCAGTTCTTC. V is TRBV5-1 and J is TRBJ2-1, with 9 bases identical to TRBD1. The ends lost 1 base at V and 7 bases at J; junction bases unmatched: 6. This CDR3 is 15 amino acids long. Looked up from germline, CDR1 is SGHRS and CDR2 is YFSETQ.

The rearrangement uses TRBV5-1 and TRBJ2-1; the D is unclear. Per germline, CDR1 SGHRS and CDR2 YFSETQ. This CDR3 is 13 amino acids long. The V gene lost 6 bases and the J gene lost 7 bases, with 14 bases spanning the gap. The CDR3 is CASKLVVGNEQFF. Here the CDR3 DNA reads TGCGCCAGCAAGCTTGTCGTGGGAAATGAGCAGTTCTTC.

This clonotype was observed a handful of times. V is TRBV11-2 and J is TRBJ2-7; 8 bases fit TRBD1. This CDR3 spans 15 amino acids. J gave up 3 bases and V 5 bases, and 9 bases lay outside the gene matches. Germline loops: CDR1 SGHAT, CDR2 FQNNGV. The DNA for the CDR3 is TGTGCCAGCAGCCAGACGGGACAGGCCTTCTACGAGCAGTACTTC. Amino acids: CASSQTGQAFYEQYF.

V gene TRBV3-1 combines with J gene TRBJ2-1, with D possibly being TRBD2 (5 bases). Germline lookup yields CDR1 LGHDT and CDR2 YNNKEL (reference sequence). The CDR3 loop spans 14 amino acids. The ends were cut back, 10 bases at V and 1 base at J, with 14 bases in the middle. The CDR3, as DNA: TGTGCCACCTCCCTCGGGGAATCCTACAATGAGCAGTTCTTC. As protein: CATSLGESYNEQFF.